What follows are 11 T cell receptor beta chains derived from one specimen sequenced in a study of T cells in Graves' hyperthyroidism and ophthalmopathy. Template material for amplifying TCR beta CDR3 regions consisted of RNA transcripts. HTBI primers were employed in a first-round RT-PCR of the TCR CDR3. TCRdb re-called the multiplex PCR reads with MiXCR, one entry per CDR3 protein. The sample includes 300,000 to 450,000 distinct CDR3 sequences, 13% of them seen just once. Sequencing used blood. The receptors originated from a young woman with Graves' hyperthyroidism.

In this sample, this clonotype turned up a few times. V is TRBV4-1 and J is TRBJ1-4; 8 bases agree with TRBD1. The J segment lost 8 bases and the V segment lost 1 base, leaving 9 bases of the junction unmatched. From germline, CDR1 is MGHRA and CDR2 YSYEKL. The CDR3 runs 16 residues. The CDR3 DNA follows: TGCGCCAGCAGCCAAGGAGACAGGGGCGAAGAGGAAAAACTGTTTTTT. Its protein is CASSQGDRGEEEKLFF.

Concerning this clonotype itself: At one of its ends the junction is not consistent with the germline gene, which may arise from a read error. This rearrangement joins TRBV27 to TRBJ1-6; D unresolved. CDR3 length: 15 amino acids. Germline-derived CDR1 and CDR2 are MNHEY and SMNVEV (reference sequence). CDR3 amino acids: CASSLSVSHNSPLHF. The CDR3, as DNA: TGTGCCAGCAGTTTATCAGTCTCCCATAATTCACCCCTCCACTTT.

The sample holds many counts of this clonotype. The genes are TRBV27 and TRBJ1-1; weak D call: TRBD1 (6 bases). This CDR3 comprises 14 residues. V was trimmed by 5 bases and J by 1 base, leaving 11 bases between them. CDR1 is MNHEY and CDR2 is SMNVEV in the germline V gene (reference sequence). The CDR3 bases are TGTGCCAGCAGTCCTGGGGGCAGGAACACTGAAGCTTTCTTT. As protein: CASSPGGRNTEAFF.

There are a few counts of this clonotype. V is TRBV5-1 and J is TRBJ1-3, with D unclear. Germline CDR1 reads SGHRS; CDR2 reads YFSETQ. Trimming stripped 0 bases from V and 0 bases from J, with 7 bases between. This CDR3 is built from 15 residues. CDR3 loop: CASSLGHSSGNTIYF. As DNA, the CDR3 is TGCGCCAGCAGCTTGGGGCATTCCTCTGGAAACACCATATATTTT.

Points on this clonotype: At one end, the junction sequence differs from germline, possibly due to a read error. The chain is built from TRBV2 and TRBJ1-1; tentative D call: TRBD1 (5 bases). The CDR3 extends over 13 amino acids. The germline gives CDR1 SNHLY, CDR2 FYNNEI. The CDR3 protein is CASSAGPGTGAFF. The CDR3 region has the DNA TGTGCCAGCAGTGCCGGGCCCGGGACTGGAGCTTTCTTT.

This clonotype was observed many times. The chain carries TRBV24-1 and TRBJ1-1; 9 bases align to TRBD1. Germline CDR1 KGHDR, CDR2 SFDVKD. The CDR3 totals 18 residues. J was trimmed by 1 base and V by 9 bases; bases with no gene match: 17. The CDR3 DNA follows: TGTGCCACCGACCTGATACGACCGGGACAGGGCTGGAACACTGAAGCTTTCTTT. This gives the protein CATDLIRPGQGWNTEAFF.

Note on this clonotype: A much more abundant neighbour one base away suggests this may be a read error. CDR3 in DNA: TGCGCCAGCGGCTTGGACAGGTCCGGCGAGACCCAGTACTTC. Protein: CASGLDRSGETQYF. The V gene is TRBV5-1, the J gene TRBJ2-5, with 7 positions matching TRBD1. Germline CDR1 and CDR2: SGHRS and YFSETQ. This CDR3 spans 14 amino acids.

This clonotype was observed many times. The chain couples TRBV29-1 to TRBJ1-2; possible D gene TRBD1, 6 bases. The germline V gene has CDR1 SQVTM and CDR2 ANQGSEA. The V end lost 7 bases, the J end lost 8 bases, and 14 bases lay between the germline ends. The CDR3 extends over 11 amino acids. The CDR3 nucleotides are TGCAGCGCCTCAGGGGAGGGAGGCTACACCTTC. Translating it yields CSASGEGGYTF.

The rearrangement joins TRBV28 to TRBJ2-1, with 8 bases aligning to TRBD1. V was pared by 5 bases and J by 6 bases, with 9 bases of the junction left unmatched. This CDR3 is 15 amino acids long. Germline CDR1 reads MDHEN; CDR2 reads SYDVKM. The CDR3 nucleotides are TGTGCCAGCAGTATGCTACAGGGGGTTGGCAATGAGCAGTTCTTC. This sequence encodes CASSMLQGVGNEQFF. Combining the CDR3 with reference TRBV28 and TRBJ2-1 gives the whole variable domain DVKVTQSSRYLVKRTGEKVFLECVQDMDHENMFWYRQDPGLGLRLIYFSYDVKMKEKGDIPEGYSVSREKKERFSLILESASTNQTSMYLCASSMLQGVGNEQFFGPGTRLTVL.

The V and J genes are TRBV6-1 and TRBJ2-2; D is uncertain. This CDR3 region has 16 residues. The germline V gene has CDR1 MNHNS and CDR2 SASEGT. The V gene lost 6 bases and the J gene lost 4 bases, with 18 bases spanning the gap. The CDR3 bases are TGTGCCAGCAGCCCCCTGAGACCAACGGGCACCGGGGAGCTGTTTTTT. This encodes CASSPLRPTGTGELFF.

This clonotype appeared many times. The CDR3 region is CASSPRLGNTIYF. CDR3 nucleotides: TGTGCCAGCTCACCACGGCTTGGAAACACCATATATTTT. V is TRBV18 and J is TRBJ1-3; D call uncertain. The CDR3 spans 13 residues. V was shortened by 1 base and J by 3 bases, with 4 bases between the two germline ends. Germline V gene lookup returns CDR1 KGHSH and CDR2 LQKENI.